Sequencing of this TCR beta chain was carried out in a study of cytomegalovirus exposure and HLA in healthy donors. V dropped 4 bases and J dropped 1 base, with 11 bases sitting between them. In germline, CDR1 is SGHKS, CDR2 YYEKEE (reference sequence). The CDR3 extends over 14 amino acids. Broader study findings: A highly shared variant cluster was judged a likely technical artifact. In vitro assays verified that a few CMV-associated chains recognized CMV antigens specifically.

It was with 60 Vbeta and 13 Jbeta primers that the PCR ran. Sequenced by immunoSEQ multiplex PCR; TCRdb stores in-frame clones only, minus some. This table holds under 250,000 clones. In regard to this clone: Its target is unknown.

The origin of this receptor is a girl aged 2-10 years in good health and CMV-seropositive. This chain uses TRBV5-5 with TRBJ2-5, with a weak D call TRBD1 (6 bases). Sequenced material: PBMCs. CDR3 DNA sequence: TGTGCCAGCAGCCTGGGACATCTCCAAGAGACCCAGTACTTC. It is translated as CASSLGHLQETQYF.